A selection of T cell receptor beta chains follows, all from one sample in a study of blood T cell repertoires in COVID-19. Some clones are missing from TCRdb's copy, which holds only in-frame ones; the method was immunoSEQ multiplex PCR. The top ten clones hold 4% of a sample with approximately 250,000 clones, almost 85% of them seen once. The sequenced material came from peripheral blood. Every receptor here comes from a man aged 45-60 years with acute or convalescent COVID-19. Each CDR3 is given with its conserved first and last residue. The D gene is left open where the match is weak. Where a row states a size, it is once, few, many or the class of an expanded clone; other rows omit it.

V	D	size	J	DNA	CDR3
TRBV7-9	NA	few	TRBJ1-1	TGTGCCAGCAGCTCCCTCTCGGGGGAGACCACTGAAGCTTTCTTT	CASSSLSGETTEAFF
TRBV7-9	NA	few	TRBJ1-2	TGTGCCAGCAGCCCGCCGAGGGATCTCATTTATGGCTACACCTTC	CASSPPRDLIYGYTF
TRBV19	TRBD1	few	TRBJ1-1	TGTGCCAGTATCACAGGGGGTAGGAACACTGAAGCTTTCTTT	CASITGGRNTEAFF
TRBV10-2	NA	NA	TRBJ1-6	TGCGCCAGCAGTGACGGAGATTCACCCCTCCACTTT	CASSDGDSPLHF
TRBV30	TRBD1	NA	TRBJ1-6	TGTGCCTGGAGTCTCCCGACAGGGGGTAGTTCACCCCTCCACTTT	CAWSLPTGGSSPLHF
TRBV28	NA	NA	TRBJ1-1	TGTGCCAGCAGTATCCGGGTGGTTGAGGCTGAAGCTTTCTTT	CASSIRVVEAEAFF
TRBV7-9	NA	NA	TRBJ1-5	TGTGCCAGCAGTTTGGGGGGGGCGAGCAATCAGCCCCAGCATTTT	CASSLGGASNQPQHF
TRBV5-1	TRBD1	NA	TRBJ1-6	TGCGCCAGCAGCTTGGGGGACAGGCCTAATTCACCCCTCCACTTT	CASSLGDRPNSPLHF
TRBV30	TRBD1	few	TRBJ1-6	TGTGCCTGGACCCCGGGACAGGGGTATAATTCACCCCTCCACTTT	CAWTPGQGYNSPLHF
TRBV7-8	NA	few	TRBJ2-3	TGTGCCAGCAGCTTAGTAAGGGGCTCAGATACGCAGTATTTT	CASSLVRGSDTQYF
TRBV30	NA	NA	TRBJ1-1	TGTGCCTGGAAGTCAGGACTAGACACTGAAGCTTTCTTT	CAWKSGLDTEAFF
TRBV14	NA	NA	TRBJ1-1	TGTGCCAGCAGCCATACCGGGAGGCCATTCACTGAAGCTTTCTTT	CASSHTGRPFTEAFF
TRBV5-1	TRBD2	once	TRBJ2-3	TGCGCCAGCAGCCCTGGACGGGGGGGCGCGACAGATACGCAGTATTTT	CASSPGRGGATDTQYF
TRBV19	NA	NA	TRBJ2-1	TGTGCCAGTAGTGTCGACACTAGCTACCGGGACCGTTTCTTC	CASSVDTSYRDRFF
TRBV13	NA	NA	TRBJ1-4	TGTGCCAGCAGCTTAGGCCTTCTGGGAGGACCCAATGAAAAACTGTTTTTT	CASSLGLLGGPNEKLFF